A single sample gave rise to the 5 T cell receptor beta chains below, sequenced in a study of shared clonotypes between healthy human individuals. It was CD45RO-negative cells, positively selected for CCR7, that made up naive CD8 cells, with terminally differentiated effector memory CD45RA+ cells excluded. Sequencing was performed with immunoSEQ multiplex PCR; in TCRdb, only in-frame clones are kept and a portion is missing. Of some 2 million clones in the sample, over 85% are singletons; the top ten hold around 1%. The specimen sequenced was naive CD8+ T cells sorted from blood. These receptors came from a man aged 18-30 years in good health.

This chain connects TRBV6-4 to TRBJ2-7, with 10 bases identical to TRBD1. J gave up 1 base and V 8 bases, and 5 bases lay outside the gene matches. The CDR3 has 14 residues. Germline CDR1 MRHNA, CDR2 SNTAGT. The CDR3 protein is CASPRTGGSYEQYF. CDR3 DNA: TGTGCCAGCCCAAGGACAGGGGGGTCCTACGAGCAGTACTTC.

The V and J genes are TRBV19 and TRBJ2-7, with 14 nucleotides matching TRBD2. CDR1 and CDR2 (germline): LNHDA, SQIVND (reference sequence). The CDR3 is 16 residues long. V lost 6 bases, J lost 3 bases, and 7 bases stayed unmatched. The CDR3 bases are TGTGCCAGTAGCTACGGACTAGCGGGAGGTGGCTACGAGCAGTACTTC. Translating it yields CASSYGLAGGGYEQYF.

The chain is built from TRBV4-3 and TRBJ2-7; no reliable D call. CDR1 LGHNA and CDR2 YSLEER come from the germline V gene. Trimming pared 3 bases from V and 3 bases from J, leaving 9 bases between. This CDR3 region has 13 residues. CDR3 loop: CASSQEKYYEQYF. In DNA, the CDR3 is TGCGCCAGCAGCCAGGAGAAATACTACGAGCAGTACTTC.

The chain carries TRBV2 and TRBJ2-2; 9 positions agree with TRBD1. The CDR3 length is 20 residues. The germline V gene encodes CDR1 SNHLY and CDR2 FYNNEI. With V trimmed by 5 bases and J by 3 bases, 19 bases remained unmatched. The CDR3 region has the DNA TGTGCCAGCAGTCTTCCCCTAGACAGGGGGGGGCTCGAGGACACCGGGGAGCTGTTTTTT. Its translation: CASSLPLDRGGLEDTGELFF.

The rearrangement joins TRBV27 to TRBJ2-1, with 9 positions matching TRBD2. Looked up from germline, CDR1 is MNHEY and CDR2 is SMNVEV (reference sequence). This CDR3 has 15 residues. With 6 bases clipped from V and 8 bases from J, the junction kept 11 bases outside the gene matches. CDR3 amino acids: CASSYLAGPRDEQFF. The CDR3 region has the DNA TGTGCCAGCAGCTACCTAGCGGGACCGAGGGATGAGCAGTTCTTC.